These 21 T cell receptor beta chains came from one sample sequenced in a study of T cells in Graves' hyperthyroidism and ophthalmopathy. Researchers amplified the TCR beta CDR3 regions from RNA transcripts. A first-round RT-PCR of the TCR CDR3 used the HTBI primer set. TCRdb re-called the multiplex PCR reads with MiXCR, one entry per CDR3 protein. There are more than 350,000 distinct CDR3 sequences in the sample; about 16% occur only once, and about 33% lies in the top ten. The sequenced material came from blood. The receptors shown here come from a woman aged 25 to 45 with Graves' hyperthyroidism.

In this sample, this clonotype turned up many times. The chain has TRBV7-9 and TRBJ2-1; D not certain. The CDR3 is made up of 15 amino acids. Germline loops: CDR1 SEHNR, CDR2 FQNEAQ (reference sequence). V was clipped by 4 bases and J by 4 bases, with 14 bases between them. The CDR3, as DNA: TGTGCCAGCAGCTCCTTCCACGCGGATTACAATGAGCAGTTCTTC. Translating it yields CASSSFHADYNEQFF.

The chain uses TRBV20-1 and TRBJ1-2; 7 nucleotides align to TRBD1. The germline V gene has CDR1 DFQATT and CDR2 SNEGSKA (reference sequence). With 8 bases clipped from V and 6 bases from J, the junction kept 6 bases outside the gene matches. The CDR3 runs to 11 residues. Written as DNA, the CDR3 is TGCAGTCCCGCCGACAGGGATGGCTACACCTTC. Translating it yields CSPADRDGYTF.

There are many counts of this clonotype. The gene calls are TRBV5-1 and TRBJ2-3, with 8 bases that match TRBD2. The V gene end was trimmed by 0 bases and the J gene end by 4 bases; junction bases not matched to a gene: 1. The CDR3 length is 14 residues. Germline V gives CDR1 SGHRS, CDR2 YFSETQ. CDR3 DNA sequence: TGCGCCAGCAGCTTGGCCGGGGGGGCAGATACGCAGTATTTT. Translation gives CASSLAGGADTQYF.

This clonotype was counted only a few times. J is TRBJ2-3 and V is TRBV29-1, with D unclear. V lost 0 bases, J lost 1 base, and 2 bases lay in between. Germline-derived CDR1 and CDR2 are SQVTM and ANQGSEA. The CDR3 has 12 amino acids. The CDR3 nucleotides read TGCAGCGTTGAAGAAGGCACAGATACGCAGTATTTT. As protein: CSVEEGTDTQYF.

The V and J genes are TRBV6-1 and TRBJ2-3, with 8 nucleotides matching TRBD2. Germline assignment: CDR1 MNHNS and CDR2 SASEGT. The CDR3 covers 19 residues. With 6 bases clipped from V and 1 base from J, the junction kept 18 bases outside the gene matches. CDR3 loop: CASRAYGGGSGTRTDTQYF. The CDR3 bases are TGTGCCAGCAGAGCCTATGGCGGTGGTAGCGGGACCCGCACAGATACGCAGTATTTT.

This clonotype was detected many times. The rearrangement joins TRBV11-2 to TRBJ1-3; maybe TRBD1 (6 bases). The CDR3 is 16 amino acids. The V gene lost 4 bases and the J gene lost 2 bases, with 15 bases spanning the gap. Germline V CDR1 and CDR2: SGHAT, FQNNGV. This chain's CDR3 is CASSSRGGDAGNTIYF. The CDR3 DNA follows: TGTGCCAGCAGCTCTAGGGGGGGGGATGCTGGAAACACCATATATTTT.

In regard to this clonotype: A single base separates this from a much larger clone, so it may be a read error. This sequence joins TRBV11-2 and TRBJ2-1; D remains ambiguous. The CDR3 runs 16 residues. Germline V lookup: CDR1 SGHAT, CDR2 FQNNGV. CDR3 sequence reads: CGSSLVQAQDYNEQFF. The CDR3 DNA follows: TGTGGCAGCAGCTTAGTGCAGGCCCAGGACTACAATGAGCAGTTCTTC.

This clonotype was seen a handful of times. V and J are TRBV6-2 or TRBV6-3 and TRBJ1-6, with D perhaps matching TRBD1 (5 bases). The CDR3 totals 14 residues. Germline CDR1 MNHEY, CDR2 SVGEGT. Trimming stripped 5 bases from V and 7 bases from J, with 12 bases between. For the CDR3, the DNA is TGTGCCAGCAGTGCTAGGCAGGGAAATTCACCCCTCCACTTT. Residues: CASSARQGNSPLHF.

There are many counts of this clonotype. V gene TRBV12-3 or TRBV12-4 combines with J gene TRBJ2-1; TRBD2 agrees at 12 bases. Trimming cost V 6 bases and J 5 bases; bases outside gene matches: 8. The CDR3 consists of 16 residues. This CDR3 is CASRPRLAGADNEQFF. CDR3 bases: TGTGCCAGCAGGCCACGACTAGCGGGAGCGGACAATGAGCAGTTCTTC.

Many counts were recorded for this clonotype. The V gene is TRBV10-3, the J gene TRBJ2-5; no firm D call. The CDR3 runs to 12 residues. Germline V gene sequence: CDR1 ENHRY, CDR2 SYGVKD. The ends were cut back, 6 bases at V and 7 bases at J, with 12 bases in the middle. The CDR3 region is CAIRNISGTQYF. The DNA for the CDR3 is TGTGCCATCAGGAATATATCAGGGACCCAGTACTTC.

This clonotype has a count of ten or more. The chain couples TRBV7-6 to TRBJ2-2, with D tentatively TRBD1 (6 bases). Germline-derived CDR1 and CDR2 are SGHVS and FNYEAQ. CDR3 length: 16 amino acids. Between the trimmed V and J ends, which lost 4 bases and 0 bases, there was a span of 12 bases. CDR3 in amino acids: CASSSTGTSNTGELFF. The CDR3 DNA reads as TGTGCCAGCAGCTCAACCGGGACATCGAACACCGGGGAGCTGTTTTTT.

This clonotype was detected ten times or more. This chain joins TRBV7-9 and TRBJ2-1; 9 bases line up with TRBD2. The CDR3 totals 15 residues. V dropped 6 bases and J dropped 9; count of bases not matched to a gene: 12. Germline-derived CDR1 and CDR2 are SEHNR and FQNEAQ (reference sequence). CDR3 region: CASSPRLAGEGEQFF. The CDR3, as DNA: TGTGCCAGCAGTCCCCGATTAGCGGGAGAGGGTGAGCAGTTCTTC.

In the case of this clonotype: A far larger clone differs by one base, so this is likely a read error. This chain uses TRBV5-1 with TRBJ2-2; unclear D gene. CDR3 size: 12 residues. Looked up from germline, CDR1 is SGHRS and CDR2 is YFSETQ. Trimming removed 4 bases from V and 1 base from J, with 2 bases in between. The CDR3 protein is CASSKNTGELFF. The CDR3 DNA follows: TGCGCCAGCAGCAAGAACACCGGGGAGCTGTTTTTT.

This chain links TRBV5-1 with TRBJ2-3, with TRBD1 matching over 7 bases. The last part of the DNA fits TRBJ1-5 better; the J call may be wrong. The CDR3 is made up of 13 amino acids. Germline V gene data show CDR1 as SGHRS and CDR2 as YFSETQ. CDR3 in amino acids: CASSLTGTDTQHF. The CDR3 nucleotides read TGCGCCAGCAGCTTGACGGGGACAGATACGCAGCATTTT.

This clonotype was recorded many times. This CDR3 reads CSAGGTGLTYEQYF. CDR3 sequence (DNA): TGCAGTGCTGGCGGGACAGGGTTAACCTACGAGCAGTACTTC. This sequence joins TRBV20-1 and TRBJ2-7, with 9 bases lining up with TRBD1. V was clipped by 5 bases and J by 2 bases; unmatched bases: 7. The CDR3 spans 14 residues. Looked up from germline, CDR1 is DFQATT and CDR2 is SNEGSKA (reference sequence).

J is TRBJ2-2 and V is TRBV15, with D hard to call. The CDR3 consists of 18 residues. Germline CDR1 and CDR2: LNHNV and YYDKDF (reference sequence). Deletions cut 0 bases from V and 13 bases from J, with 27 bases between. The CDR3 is CATSRDGLLTGGNFGLFF. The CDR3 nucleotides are TGTGCCACCAGCAGAGATGGGCTCCTGACTGGCGGAAACTTCGGGCTGTTTTTT.

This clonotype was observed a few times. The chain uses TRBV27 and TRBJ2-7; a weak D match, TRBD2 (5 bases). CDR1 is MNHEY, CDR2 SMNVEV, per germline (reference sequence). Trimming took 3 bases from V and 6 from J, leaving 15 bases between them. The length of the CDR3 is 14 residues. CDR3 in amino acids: CASSFAEKLGEQYF. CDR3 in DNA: TGTGCCAGCAGTTTCGCAGAGAAACTAGGCGAGCAGTACTTC.

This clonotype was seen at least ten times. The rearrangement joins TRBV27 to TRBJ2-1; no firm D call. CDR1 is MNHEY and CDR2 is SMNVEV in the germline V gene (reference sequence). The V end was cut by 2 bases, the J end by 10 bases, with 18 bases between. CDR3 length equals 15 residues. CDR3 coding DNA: TGTGCCAGCAGTTTAGCCTGGATGCCCTCGGGCGAGCAGTTCTTC. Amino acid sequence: CASSLAWMPSGEQFF.

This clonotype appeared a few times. The CDR3 loop is CASSLRGVYNEQFF. CDR3 nucleotide sequence: TGTGCCAGCAGCCTCCGGGGAGTATACAATGAGCAGTTCTTC. The V gene is TRBV3-1, the J gene TRBJ2-1; weak D call: TRBD2 (5 bases). This CDR3 is 14 amino acids long. Germline V gene sequence: CDR1 LGHDT, CDR2 YNNKEL (reference sequence). The V end was cut by 4 bases, the J end by 4 bases, with 11 bases between.

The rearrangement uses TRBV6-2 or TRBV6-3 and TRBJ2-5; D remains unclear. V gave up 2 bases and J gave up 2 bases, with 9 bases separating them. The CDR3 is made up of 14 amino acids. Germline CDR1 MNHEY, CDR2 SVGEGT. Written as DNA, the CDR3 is TGTGCCAGCAGTTACAGGGCCCCTCAAGAGACCCAGTACTTC. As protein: CASSYRAPQETQYF.

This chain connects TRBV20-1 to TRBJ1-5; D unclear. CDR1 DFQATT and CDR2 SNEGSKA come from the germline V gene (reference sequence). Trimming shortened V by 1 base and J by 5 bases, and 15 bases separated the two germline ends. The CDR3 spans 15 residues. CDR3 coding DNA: TGCAGTGCTAGAGGGGAGCGTTCGGGCGATCAGCCCCAGCATTTT. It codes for CSARGERSGDQPQHF.